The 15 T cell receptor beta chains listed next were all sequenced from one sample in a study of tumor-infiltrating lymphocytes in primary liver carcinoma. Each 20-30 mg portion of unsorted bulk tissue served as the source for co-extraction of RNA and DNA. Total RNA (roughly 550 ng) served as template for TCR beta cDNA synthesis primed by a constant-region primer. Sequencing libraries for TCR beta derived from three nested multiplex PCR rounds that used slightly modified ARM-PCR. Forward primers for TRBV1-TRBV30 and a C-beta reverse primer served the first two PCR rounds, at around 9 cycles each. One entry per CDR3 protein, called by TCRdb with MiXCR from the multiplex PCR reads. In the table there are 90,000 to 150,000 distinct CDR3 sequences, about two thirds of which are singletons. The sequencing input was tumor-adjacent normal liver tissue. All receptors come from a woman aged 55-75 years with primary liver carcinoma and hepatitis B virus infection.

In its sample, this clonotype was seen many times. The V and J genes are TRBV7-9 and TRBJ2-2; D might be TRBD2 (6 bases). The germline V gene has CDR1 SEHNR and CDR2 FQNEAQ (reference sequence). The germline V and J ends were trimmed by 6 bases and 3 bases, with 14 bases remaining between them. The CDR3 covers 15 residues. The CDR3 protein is CASRFTSTDTGELFF. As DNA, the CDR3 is TGTGCCAGCAGATTCACTAGCACGGACACCGGGGAGCTGTTTTTT.

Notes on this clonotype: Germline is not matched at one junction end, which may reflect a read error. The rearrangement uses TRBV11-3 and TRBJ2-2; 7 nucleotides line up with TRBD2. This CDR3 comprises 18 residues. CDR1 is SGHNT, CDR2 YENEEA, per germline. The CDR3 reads CVSSLDLREALTTGELFF. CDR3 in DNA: TGTGTCAGCAGCCTAGATCTACGGGAGGCCTTAACCACCGGGGAGCTGTTTTTT.

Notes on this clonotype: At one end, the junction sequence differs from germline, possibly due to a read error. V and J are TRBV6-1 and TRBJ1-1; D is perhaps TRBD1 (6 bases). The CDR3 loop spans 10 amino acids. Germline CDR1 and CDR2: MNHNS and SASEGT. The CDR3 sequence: CASGGAEVFF. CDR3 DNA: TGTGCCAGCGGGGGGGCTGAAGTTTTCTTT.

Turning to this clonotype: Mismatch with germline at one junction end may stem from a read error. The DNA of the CDR3 is TGCGCCAGCAGCAAGCGCGCCCGTGAGGAGACCCATTACTTC. Protein product: CASSKRAREETHYF. The chain joins TRBV4-1 to TRBJ2-5; D gene uncertain. Germline CDR1 and CDR2: MGHRA and YSYEKL. The CDR3 has 14 amino acids.

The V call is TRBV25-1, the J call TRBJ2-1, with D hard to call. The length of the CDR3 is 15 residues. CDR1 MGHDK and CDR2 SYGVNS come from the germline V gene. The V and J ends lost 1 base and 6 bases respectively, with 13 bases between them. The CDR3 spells CASSESPPSINEQFF. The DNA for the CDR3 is TGTGCCAGCAGTGAATCCCCCCCCTCGATCAATGAGCAGTTCTTC. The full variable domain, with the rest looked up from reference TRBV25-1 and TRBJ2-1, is EADIYQTPRYLVIGTGKKITLECSQTMGHDKMYWYQQDPGMELHLIHYSYGVNSTEKGDLSSESTVSRIRTEHFPLTLESARPSHTSQYLCASSESPPSINEQFFGPGTRLTVL.

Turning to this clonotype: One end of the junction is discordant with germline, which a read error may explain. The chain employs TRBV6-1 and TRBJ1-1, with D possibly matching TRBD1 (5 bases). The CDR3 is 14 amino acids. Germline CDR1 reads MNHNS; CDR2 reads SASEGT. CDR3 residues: CASSMGGVNTEAFF. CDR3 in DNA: TGTGCCAGCAGTATGGGGGGGGTGAACACTGAGGCTTTCTTT.

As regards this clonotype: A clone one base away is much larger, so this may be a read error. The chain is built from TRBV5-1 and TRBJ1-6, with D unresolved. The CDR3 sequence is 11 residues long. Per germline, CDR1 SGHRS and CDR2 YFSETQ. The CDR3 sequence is CASSLDGPPHF. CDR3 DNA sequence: TGCGCCAGCAGCTTGGACGGACCCCCCCACTTT.

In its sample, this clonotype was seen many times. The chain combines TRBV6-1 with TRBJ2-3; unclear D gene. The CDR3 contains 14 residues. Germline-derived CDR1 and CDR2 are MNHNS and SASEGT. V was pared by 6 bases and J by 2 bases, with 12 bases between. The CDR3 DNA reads TGTGCCAGCAGGGTCCCGTCAAACACAGATACGCAGTATTTT. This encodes CASRVPSNTDTQYF.

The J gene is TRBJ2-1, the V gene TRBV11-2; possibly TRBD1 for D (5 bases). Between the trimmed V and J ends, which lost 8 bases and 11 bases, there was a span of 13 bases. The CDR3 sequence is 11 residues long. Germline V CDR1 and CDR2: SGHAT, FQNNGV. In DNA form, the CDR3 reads TGTGCCAGCCGACAGCTTAATCAGCAGTTCTTC. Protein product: CASRQLNQQFF.

The CDR3 protein is CISSFSPSTGELFF. CDR3 in DNA: TGTATCAGCAGTTTTAGCCCCAGCACCGGGGAGCTGTTTTTT. The gene calls are TRBV6-2 or TRBV6-3 and TRBJ2-2; no firm D call. The length of the CDR3 is 14 residues. In germline, CDR1 is MNHEY, CDR2 SVGEGT.

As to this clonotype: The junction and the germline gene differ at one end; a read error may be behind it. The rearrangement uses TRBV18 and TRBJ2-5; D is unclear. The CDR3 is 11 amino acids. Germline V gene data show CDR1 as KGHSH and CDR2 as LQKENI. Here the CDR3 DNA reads TGTGCCAGCTCACCTAAAGAGACCCAGCACTTC. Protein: CASSPKETQHF.

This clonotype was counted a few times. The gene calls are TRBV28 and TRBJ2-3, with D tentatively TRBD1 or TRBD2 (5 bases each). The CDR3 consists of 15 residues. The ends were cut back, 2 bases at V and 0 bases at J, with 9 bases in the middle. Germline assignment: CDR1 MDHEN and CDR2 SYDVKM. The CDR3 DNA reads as TGTGCCAGCAGTTTACGGGGCTCTAGCACAGATACGCAGTATTTT. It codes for CASSLRGSSTDTQYF.

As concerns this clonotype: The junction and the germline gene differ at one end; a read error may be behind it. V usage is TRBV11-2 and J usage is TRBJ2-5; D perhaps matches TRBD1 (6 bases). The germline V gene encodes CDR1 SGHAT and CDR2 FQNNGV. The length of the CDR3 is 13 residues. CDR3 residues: CASSAPGVRTQHF. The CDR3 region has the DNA TGTGCCAGCAGTGCTCCAGGGGTAAGGACCCAGCACTTC. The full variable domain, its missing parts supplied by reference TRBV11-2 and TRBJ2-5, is EAGVAQSPRYKIIEKRQSVAFWCNPISGHATLYWYQQILGQGPKLLIQFQNNGVVDDSQLPKDRFSAERLKGVDSTLKIQPAKLEDSAVYLCASSAPGVRTQHFGPGTRLLVL.

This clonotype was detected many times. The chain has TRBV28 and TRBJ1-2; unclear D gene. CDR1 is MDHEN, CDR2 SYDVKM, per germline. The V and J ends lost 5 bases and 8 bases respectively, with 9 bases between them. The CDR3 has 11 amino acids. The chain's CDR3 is CASSTRRGYTF. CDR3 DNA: TGTGCCAGCAGTACCAGGAGGGGCTACACCTTC.

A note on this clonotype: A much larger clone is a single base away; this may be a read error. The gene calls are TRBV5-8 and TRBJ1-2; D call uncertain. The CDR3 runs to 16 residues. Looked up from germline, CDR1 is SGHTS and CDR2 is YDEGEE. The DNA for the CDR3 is TGTGCCTGCAGCTTGGCGGACGGGCCCTTTTCCTATGGCTACACCTTC. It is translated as CACSLADGPFSYGYTF.